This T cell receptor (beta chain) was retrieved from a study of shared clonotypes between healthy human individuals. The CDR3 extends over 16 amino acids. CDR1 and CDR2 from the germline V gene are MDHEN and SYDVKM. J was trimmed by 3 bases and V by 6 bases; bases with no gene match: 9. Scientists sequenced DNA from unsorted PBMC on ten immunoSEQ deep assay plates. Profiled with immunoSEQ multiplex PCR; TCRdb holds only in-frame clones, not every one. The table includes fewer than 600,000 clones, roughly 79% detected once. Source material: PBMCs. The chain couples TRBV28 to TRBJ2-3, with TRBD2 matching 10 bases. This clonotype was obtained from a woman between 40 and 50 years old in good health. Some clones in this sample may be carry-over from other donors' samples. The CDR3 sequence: CASRTTSGRGTDTQYF. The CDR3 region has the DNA TGTGCCAGCAGAACTACCAGCGGGAGGGGGACAGATACGCAGTATTTT.